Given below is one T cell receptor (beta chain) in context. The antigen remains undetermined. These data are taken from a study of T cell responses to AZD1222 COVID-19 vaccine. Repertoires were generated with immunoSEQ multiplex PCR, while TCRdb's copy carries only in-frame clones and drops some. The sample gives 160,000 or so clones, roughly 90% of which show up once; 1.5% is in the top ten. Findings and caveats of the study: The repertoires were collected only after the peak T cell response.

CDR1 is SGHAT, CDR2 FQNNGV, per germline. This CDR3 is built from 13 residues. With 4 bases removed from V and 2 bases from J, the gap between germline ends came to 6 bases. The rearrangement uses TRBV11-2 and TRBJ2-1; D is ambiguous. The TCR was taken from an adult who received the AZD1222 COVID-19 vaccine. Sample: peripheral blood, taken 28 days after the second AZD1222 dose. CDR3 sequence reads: CASSSGPYNEQFF. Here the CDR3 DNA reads TGTGCCAGCAGCTCTGGGCCCTACAATGAGCAGTTCTTC.